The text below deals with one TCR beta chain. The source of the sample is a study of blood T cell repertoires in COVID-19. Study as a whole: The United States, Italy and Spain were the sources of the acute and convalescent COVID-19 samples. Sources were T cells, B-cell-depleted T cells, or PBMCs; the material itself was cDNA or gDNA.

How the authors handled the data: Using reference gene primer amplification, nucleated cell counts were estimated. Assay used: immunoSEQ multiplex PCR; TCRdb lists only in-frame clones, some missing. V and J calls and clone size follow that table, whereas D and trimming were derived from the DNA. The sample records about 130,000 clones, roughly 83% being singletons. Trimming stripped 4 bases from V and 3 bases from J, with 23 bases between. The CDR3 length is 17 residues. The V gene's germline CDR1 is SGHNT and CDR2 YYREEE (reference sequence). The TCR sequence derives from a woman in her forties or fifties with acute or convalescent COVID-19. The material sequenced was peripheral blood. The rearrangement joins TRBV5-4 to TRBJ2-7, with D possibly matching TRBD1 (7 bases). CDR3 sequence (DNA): TGTGCCAGCAGCCGGAGTCAGGGGGGCCTTTCAATCTACGAGCAGTACTTC. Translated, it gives CASSRSQGGLSIYEQYF.